This TCR beta chain was identified during a study of metastatic and nonmetastatic thyroid tumors. Study in general: The comparison covered peripheral blood and tumor or nodule tissue in malignant and benign thyroid patients.

The J segment lost 2 bases and the V segment lost 6 bases, leaving 8 bases of the junction unmatched. Looked up from germline, CDR1 is MDHEN and CDR2 is SYDVKM. This CDR3 comprises 16 residues. All patients reached thyroid surgery having received no treatment beforehand. Original data processing: Built for papillary thyroid cancer, a distant-metastasis classifier drew on CDR3 differences across clinicopathological groups. MiXCR reprocessed the PCR reads for TCRdb. None of the V and J calls come from the authors' own analysis; TCRdb made them. The repertoire holds about 43,000 clones, with about 3.2% as singletons. This clone was counted between two and nine times. Its antigen is not identified. Study-level findings and limits: As reported, TCR beta diversity in blood and tumor was significantly higher in malignant thyroid tumors than in benign nodules.

The TCR comes from a female donor with papillary thyroid cancer or a benign thyroid nodule (not recorded which). Some clones in this sample may be carry-over from other donors' samples. The sample consisted of blood. The chain links TRBV28 to TRBJ2-2, with 8 bases aligning to TRBD2. Here the CDR3 DNA reads TGTGCCAGCAGCTCCCAAGCGGGAGTCAACACCGGGGAGCTGTTTTTT. The encoded protein is CASSSQAGVNTGELFF.